The 8 T cell receptor beta chains reported below all come from one sample, sequenced in a study of molecular identifiers for immune sequencing clone quantification. Each CDR3 protein gets one entry after TCRdb re-called the PCR reads with MiXCR. The data show a few hundred thousand distinct CDR3 sequences, with around 21% seen just once and about 0.8% held by the top ten. Sequenced: naive CD8+ T cells from blood, with Jurkat cell RNA spiked in. Subset specified: FACS-sorted CD8+CD4-CCR7+CD45RA+ naive T cells. The source is a human donor in good health. Some libraries in this study had Jurkat cell RNA spiked in.

On this clonotype: No conserved phenylalanine or tryptophan is present at the end of the CDR3, so a read error is the likely explanation. The V call is TRBV28, the J call TRBJ1-6, with a weak D call TRBD1 (5 bases). The V and J ends lost 5 bases and 5 bases respectively, with 13 bases between them. Per the germline V gene, CDR1 is MDHEN and CDR2 is SYDVKM. The CDR3 is 15 residues long. The CDR3 sequence is CASSPRQYNNSPLHL. CDR3 nucleotides: TGTGCCAGCAGTCCCCGACAGTACAATAATTCACCCCTCCACCTT.

A note on this clonotype: A clone one base away is much larger, so this may be a read error. V usage is TRBV11-2 and J usage is TRBJ2-7; 7 nucleotides match TRBD2. Germline loops: CDR1 SGHAT, CDR2 FQNNGV. With 4 bases clipped from V and 6 bases from J, the junction kept 6 bases outside the gene matches. The CDR3 runs to 13 residues. The CDR3 DNA reads TGTGCCAGCAGCTCAGTACTAGCGAGCGAGCAGTACTTC. This codes for CASSSVLASEQYF.

Note on this clonotype: A read error may account for a junction end that differs from germline. The V gene is TRBV30, the J gene TRBJ2-7, with a possible D match to TRBD1 (5 bases). Looked up from germline, CDR1 is GTSNPN and CDR2 is SVGIG (reference sequence). This CDR3 contains 15 residues. CDR3 nucleotides: TGTGCCTGGGGTGTACATGCAGGGATAGGCTACGAGCAGTACTTC. Its protein product is CAWGVHAGIGYEQYF. Complete variable domain (other parts from reference TRBV30 and TRBJ2-7): SQTIHQWPATLVQPVGSPLSLECTVEGTSNPNLYWYRQAAGRGLQLLFYSVGIGQISSEVPQNLSASRPQDRQFILSSKKLLLSDSGFYLCAWGVHAGIGYEQYFGPGTRLTVT.

This clonotype was seen more than once but under ten times. The chain is built from TRBV7-2 and TRBJ2-1; D possibly corresponds to TRBD2 (6 bases). Germline CDR1 SGHTA, CDR2 FQGNSA. Trimming shortened V by 1 base and J by 4 bases, and 17 bases separated the two germline ends. This CDR3 has 17 amino acids. Here the CDR3 DNA reads TGTGCCAGCAGCTTAGAGCTTAGGTCTAGCGAGTACAATGAGCAGTTCTTC. The encoded protein is CASSLELRSSEYNEQFF.

This clonotype was seen a few times. The DNA of the CDR3 is TGCAGTGCTAGAAGGGGACTAGCGGGAGTGAGGCTGGCAGATACGCAGTATTTT. Protein sequence: CSARRGLAGVRLADTQYF. The chain recombines TRBV20-1 with TRBJ2-3, with 14 bases identical to TRBD2. The CDR3 covers 18 residues. CDR1 and CDR2 (germline): DFQATT, SNEGSKA (reference sequence). Trimming took 2 bases from V and 4 from J; bases not matched to a gene: 11.

This clonotype was seen at least ten times. The chain is built from TRBV9 and TRBJ1-5; D gene unclear. V was shortened by 3 bases and J by 1 base, with 8 bases between the two germline ends. Germline V gene lookup returns CDR1 SGDLS and CDR2 YYNGEE. The CDR3 length is 14 residues. CDR3 amino acids: CASSGGGSNQPQHF. As DNA, the CDR3 is TGTGCCAGCAGCGGAGGCGGAAGCAATCAGCCCCAGCATTTT.

This clonotype has just a few counts. The chain has TRBV28 and TRBJ1-4; D possibly corresponds to TRBD1 (5 bases). This CDR3 contains 13 residues. V dropped 2 bases and J dropped 5 bases, with 6 bases sitting between them. The germline CDR1 and CDR2 sequences are MDHEN and SYDVKM. CDR3 DNA: TGTGCCAGCAGTTTACGGGGGAATGAAAAACTGTTTTTT. Translation gives CASSLRGNEKLFF. The full variable domain, rest sourced from reference TRBV28 and TRBJ1-4, is DVKVTQSSRYLVKRTGEKVFLECVQDMDHENMFWYRQDPGLGLRLIYFSYDVKMKEKGDIPEGYSVSREKKERFSLILESASTNQTSMYLCASSLRGNEKLFFGSGTQLSVL.

At least ten counts were recorded for this clonotype. The J gene is TRBJ1-4, the V gene TRBV7-9, with D unresolved. Germline CDR1 reads SEHNR; CDR2 reads FQNEAQ (reference sequence). This CDR3 contains 18 residues. Trimming removed 5 bases from V and 6 bases from J, with 25 bases in between. The CDR3 nucleotides read TGTGCCAGCAGCCGTAGCCGGGGAACCGGGCCTAACGATGAAAAACTGTTTTTT. This translates into CASSRSRGTGPNDEKLFF. The full variable domain, with the rest looked up from reference TRBV7-9 and TRBJ1-4, is DTGVSQNPRHKITKRGQNVTFRCDPISEHNRLYWYRQTLGQGPEFLTYFQNEAQLEKSRLLSDRFSAERPKGSFSTLEIQRTEQGDSAMYLCASSRSRGTGPNDEKLFFGSGTQLSVL.